This T cell receptor beta chain was documented in a study of OX40 agonist ivuxolimab in advanced cancers. Background on the whole study: Ivuxolimab was an agonistic, fully human IgG2 monoclonal antibody directed against OX40 (CD134), a costimulatory receptor. Intravenous ivuxolimab was administered to patients every 2 weeks at six dose levels: 0.01, 0.1, 0.3, 1.5, 3 and 10 mg/kg. A male proportion of 75% to 85% and a mean age of roughly 58 years, ranging from about 23 to 90, were recorded for the dose-escalation cohort. The paper describes the monotherapy dose-escalation part (N of about 55 patients) of the phase I trial of ivuxolimab. Of the roughly 54 patients in dose escalation, some 20 had hepatocellular carcinoma, around 15 had melanoma, 9 had renal cell carcinoma and 9 had head and neck cancer. Three dose-escalation patients achieved partial responses, one with hepatocellular carcinoma and two with cutaneous melanoma. Patients were allowed to have had prior anti-PD-1, anti-PD-L1 or anti-CTLA-4 therapy, and around 40% of the dose-escalation patients had previously received checkpoint inhibitors. The point of sequencing TCRbeta in the periphery was to test whether ivuxolimab changed TCR sequence diversity and drove clonal T-cell expansion. Study-wide conclusions, independent of this receptor: Low levels of normalized T-cell clonal expansion were also seen in some patients who did not respond. After ivuxolimab, CD8+ T cells had more expanded clones than CD4+ T cells on average. Which antigens the clonally expanded peripheral T cells were specific for was not determined. At doses of 0.1 to 3.0 mg/kg, clonal expansion of both CD4+ and CD8+ blood T cells was observed from baseline to week 6. In partial responders in the 0.1-3.0 mg/kg groups, normalized peripheral clonal expansion was found to be among the lowest, especially among CD8+ T cells.

Genomic DNA was isolated from the sorted cells so that the TCRbeta CDR3 region could be sequenced. The immunoSEQ Assay was used for sequencing of TCRbeta CDR3 regions. The table comes from immuneACCESS by way of TCRdb, which keeps in-frame sequences with V and J called. Part of the clones is missing from these tables; in studies checked, under half for an unresolved V gene and the rest for unknown reasons. Recorded for this sample are around 68,000 clones; about 90% of them occurred a single time. In total, the top ten clones hold around 2.7% of the sample. The trial excluded patients who had a history of autoimmune disease or who were on systemic immunosuppression. In every dose cohort, peripheral blood was drawn for TCR sequencing at baseline, cycle 4 day 1, and cycle 7 day 1. Samples came from an open-label, multicenter, first-in-human phase I dose-escalation trial of ivuxolimab. Adults with locally advanced or metastatic melanoma, renal cell carcinoma, hepatocellular carcinoma or head and neck squamous cell carcinoma were enrolled in the trial. Before TCR sequencing, CD4+ T cells and CD8+ T cells from peripheral blood were sorted into separate populations.

Comments on this clone: It has no known antigen specificity. Nothing much larger sits one base from this clone, and base qualities are not available.

The CDR3 measures 12 amino acids from cysteine to phenylalanine. The kept DNA is CDR3 alone, 36 bases in frame from the first base. CDR1 and CDR2, per the germline V gene (reference sequence), are SGHNT and YYREEE. Trimming removed 2 bases from V and 11 bases from J; the gene matches leave 5 bases unexplained. The receptor comes from an adult with an advanced solid tumor such as melanoma, head and neck, liver or kidney cancer. The sequences come from CD4+ or CD8+ T cells sorted from blood, collected in a trial of the OX40 agonist ivuxolimab. The chain was built from TRBV5-4 and TRBJ1-2, with 8 bases in between that match TRBD1. The CDR3 sequence is CASSLRTGRYTF. The nucleotides are TGTGCCAGCAGCTTACGGACAGGGAGGTACACCTTC.